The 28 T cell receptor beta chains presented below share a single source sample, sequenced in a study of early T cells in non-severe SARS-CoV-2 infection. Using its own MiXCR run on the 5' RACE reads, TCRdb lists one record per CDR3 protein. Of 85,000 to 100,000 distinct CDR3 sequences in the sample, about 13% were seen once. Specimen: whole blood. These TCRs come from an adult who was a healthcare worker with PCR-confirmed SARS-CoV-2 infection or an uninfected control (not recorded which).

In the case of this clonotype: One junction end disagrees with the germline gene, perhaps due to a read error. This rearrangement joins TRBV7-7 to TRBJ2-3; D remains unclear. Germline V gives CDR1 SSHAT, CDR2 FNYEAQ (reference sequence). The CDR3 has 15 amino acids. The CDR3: CASSFSSVSTDTQYF. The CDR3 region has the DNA TGTGCTAGCAGCTTCTCGTCAGTTAGCACAGATACGCAGTATTTT. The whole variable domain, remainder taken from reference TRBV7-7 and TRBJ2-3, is GAGVSQSPRYKVTKRGQDVTLRCDPISSHATLYWYQQALGQGPEFLTYFNYEAQPDKSGLPSDRFSAERPEGSISTLTIQRTEQRDSAMYRCASSFSSVSTDTQYFGPGTRLTVL.

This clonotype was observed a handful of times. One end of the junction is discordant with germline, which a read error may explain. The DNA of the CDR3 is TGCAGTGCAATCGGGACAGGGGATAACGAACAGTACTTC. Its translation is CSAIGTGDNEQYF. V and J are TRBV20-1 and TRBJ2-7, with 10 bases matching TRBD1. CDR3 length equals 13 residues. From germline, CDR1 is DFQATT and CDR2 SNEGSKA (reference sequence).

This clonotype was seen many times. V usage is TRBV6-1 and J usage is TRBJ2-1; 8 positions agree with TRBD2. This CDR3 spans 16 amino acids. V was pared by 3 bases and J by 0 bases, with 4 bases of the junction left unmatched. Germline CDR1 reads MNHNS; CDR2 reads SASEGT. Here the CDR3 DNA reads TGTGCCAGCAGTGATCAGGGACTAGTCTCCTACAATGAGCAGTTCTTC. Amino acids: CASSDQGLVSYNEQFF.

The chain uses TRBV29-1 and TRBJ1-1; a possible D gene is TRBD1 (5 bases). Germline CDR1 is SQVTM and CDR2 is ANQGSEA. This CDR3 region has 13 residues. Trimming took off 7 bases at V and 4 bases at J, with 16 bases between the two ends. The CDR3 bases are TGCAGCGGGAAAACCGGGACCGGCACTGAAGCTTTCTTT. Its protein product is CSGKTGTGTEAFF. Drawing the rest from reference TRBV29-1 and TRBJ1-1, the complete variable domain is SAVISQKPSRDICQRGTSLTIQCQVDSQVTMMFWYRQQPGQSLTLIATANQGSEATYESGFVIDKFPISRPNLTFSTLTVSNMSPEDSSIYLCSGKTGTGTEAFFGQGTRLTVV.

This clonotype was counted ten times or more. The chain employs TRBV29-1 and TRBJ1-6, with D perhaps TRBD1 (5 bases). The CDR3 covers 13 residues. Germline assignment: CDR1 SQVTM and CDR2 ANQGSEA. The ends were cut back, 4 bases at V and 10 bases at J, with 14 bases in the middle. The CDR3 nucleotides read TGCAGCGTTGGTGAGGGACGAGGCTCACCCCTCCACTTT. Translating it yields CSVGEGRGSPLHF.

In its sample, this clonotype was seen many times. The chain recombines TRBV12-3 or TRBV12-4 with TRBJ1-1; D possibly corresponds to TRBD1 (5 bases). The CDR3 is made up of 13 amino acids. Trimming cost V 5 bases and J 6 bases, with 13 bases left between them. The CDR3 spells CASSTREIAEAFF. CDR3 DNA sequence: TGTGCCAGCAGTACCAGGGAAATCGCTGAAGCTTTCTTT.

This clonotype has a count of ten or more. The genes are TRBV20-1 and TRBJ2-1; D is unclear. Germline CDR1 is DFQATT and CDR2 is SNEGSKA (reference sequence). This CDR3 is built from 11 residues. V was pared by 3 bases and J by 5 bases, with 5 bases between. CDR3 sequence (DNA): TGCAGTGCTAGGGGGAACAATGAGCAGTTCTTC. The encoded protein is CSARGNNEQFF.

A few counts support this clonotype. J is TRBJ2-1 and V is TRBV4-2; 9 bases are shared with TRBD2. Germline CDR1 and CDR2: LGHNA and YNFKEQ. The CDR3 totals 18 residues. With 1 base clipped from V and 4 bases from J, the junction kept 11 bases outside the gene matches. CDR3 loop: CASSQALAWRGGYNEQFF. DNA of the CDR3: TGTGCCAGCAGCCAAGCGCTGGCCTGGCGGGGGGGTTACAATGAGCAGTTCTTC.

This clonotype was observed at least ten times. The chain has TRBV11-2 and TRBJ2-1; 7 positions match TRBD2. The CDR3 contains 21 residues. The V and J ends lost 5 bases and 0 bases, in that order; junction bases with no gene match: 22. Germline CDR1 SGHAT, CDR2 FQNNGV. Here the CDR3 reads CASSPFGPSGILFSSYNEQFF. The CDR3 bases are TGTGCCAGCAGCCCCTTTGGGCCTAGCGGTATACTTTTTAGCTCCTACAATGAGCAGTTCTTC.

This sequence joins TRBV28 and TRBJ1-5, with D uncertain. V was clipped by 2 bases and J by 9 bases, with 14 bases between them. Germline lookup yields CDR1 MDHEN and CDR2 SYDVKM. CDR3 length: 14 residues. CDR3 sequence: CASSLPQGPRPQHF. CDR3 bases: TGTGCCAGCAGTTTACCCCAAGGCCCCCGGCCCCAGCATTTT.

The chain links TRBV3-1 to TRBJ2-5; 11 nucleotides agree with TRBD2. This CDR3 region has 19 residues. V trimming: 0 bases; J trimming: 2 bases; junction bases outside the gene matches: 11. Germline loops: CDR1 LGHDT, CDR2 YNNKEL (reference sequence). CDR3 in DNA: TGTGCCAGCAGCCAAGAGCGAGGTAGCGGGGGGGCCGCACAAGAGACCCAGTACTTC. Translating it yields CASSQERGSGGAAQETQYF.

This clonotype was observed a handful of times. Here the CDR3 reads CASSPLPGVDGYTF. DNA for the CDR3: TGTGCCAGCTCACCACTTCCAGGGGTGGACGGCTACACCTTC. The chain carries TRBV18 and TRBJ1-2; tentative D call: TRBD1 (6 bases). The V and J ends lost 1 base and 8 bases respectively, with 14 bases between them. The CDR3 runs to 14 residues. CDR1 and CDR2 from the germline V gene are KGHSH and LQKENI.

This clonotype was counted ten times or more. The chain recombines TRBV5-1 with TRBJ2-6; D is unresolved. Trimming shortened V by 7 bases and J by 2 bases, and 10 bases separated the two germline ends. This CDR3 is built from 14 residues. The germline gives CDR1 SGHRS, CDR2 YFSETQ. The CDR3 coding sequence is TGCGCCAGCGCTCTAAGCGCTGGGGCCAACGTCCTGACTTTC. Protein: CASALSAGANVLTF.

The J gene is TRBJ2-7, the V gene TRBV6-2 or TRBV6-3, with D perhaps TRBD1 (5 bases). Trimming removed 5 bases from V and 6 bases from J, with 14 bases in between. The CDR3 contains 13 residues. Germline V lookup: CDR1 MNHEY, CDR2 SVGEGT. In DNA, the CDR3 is TGTGCCAGCAGTCTCTTCAGGGTCGTCGAGCAGTACTTC. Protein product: CASSLFRVVEQYF.

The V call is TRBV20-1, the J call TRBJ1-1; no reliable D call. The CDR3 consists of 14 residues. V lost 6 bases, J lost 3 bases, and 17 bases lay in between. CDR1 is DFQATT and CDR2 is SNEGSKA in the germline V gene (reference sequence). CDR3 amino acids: CSAEDGKIYTEAFF. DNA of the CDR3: TGCAGTGCGGAAGATGGGAAGATTTACACTGAAGCTTTCTTT.

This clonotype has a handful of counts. CDR3 nucleotides: TGTGCCAGCAGTGAATTGGAGGGGACCTACAATGAGCAGTTCTTC. This encodes CASSELEGTYNEQFF. V gene TRBV2 combines with J gene TRBJ2-1; possible D gene TRBD2, 6 bases. Germline CDR1 reads SNHLY; CDR2 reads FYNNEI. Trimming removed 2 bases from V and 2 bases from J, with 10 bases in between. This CDR3 has 15 residues.

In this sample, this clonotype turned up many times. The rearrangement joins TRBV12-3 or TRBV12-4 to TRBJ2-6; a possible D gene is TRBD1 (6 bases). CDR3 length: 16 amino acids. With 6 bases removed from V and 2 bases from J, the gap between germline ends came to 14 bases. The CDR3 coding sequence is TGTGCCAGCAGCGGGACAAGTAGCCCTGGGGCCAACGTCCTGACTTTC. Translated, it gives CASSGTSSPGANVLTF.

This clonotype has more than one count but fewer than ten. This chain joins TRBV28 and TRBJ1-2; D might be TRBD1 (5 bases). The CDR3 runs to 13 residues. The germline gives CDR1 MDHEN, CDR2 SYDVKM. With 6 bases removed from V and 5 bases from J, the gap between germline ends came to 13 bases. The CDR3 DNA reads TGTGCCAGCAGACAGGATCAGGTGTATGGCTACACCTTC. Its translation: CASRQDQVYGYTF.

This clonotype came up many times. This CDR3 reads CASNPTGQTNEKLFF. In DNA, the CDR3 is TGTGCCAGCAACCCCACCGGGCAGACTAATGAAAAACTGTTTTTT. V gene TRBV6-1 combines with J gene TRBJ1-4; no definite D call. The V end lost 7 bases, the J end lost 2 bases, and 14 bases lay between the germline ends. Per the germline V gene, CDR1 is MNHNS and CDR2 is SASEGT. This CDR3 region has 15 residues.

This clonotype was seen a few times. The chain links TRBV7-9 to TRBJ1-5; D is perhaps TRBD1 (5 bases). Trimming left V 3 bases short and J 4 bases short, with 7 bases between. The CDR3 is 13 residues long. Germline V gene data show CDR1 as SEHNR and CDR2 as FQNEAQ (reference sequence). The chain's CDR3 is CASSFDSNQPQHF. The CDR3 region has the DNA TGTGCCAGCAGCTTTGACAGTAATCAGCCCCAGCATTTT. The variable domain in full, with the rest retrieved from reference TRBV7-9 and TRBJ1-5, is DTGVSQNPRHKITKRGQNVTFRCDPISEHNRLYWYRQTLGQGPEFLTYFQNEAQLEKSRLLSDRFSAERPKGSFSTLEIQRTEQGDSAMYLCASSFDSNQPQHFGDGTRLSIL.

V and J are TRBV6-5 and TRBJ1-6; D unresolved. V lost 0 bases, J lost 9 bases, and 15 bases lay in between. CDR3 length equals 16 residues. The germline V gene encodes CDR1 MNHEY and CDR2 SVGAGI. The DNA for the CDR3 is TGTGCCAGCAGTTACTCGAATGAGGTTCGGGGTTCACCCCTCCACTTT. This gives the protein CASSYSNEVRGSPLHF.

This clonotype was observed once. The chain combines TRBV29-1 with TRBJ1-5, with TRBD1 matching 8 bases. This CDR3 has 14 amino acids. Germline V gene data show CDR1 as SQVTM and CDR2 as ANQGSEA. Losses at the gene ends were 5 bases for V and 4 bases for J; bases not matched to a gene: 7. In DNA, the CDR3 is TGCAGCGTTTCGACAGGGGTTATAAATCAGCCCCAGCATTTT. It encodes CSVSTGVINQPQHF.

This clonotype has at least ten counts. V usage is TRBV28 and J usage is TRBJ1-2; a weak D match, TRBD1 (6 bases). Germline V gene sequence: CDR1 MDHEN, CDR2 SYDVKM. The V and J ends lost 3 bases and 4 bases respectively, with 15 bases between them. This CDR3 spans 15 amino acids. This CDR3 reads CASSLGLGGPYGYTF. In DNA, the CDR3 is TGTGCCAGCAGTTTGGGTCTGGGGGGCCCCTATGGCTACACCTTC.

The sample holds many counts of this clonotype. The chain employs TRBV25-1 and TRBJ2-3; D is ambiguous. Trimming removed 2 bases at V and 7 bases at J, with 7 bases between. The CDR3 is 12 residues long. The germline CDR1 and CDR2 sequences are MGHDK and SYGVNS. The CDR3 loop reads CASSEGPHTQYF. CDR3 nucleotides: TGTGCCAGCAGTGAAGGCCCCCATACGCAGTATTTT.

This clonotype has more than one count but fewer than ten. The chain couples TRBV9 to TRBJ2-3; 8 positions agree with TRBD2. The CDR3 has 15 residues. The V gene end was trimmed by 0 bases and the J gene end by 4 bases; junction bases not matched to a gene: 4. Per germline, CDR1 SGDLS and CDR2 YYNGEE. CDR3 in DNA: TGTGCCAGCAGCGTAGTTAGCGGGGCGGCAGATACGCAGTATTTT. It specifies CASSVVSGAADTQYF. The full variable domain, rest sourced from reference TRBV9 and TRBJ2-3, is DSGVTQTPKHLITATGQRVTLRCSPRSGDLSVYWYQQSLDQGLQFLIQYYNGEERAKGNILERFSAQQFPDLHSELNLSSLELGDSALYFCASSVVSGAADTQYFGPGTRLTVL.

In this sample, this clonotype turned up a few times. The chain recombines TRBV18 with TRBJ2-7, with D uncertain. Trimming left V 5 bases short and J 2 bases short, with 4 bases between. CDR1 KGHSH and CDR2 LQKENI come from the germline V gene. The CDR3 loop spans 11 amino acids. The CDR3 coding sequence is TGTGCCAGCTCATCCACCTACGAGCAGTACTTC. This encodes CASSSTYEQYF.

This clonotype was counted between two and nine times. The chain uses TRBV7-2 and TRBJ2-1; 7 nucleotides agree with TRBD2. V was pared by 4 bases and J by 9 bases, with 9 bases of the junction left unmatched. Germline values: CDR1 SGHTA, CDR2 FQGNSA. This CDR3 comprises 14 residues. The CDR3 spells CASSYPRLATEQFF. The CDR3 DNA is TGTGCCAGCAGCTACCCCAGACTAGCAACTGAGCAGTTCTTC.

DNA of the CDR3: TGCGCCAGCAGCCCGACAGTTACGAGCTCTGGGGCCAACGTCCTGACTTTC. Its protein product is CASSPTVTSSGANVLTF. This sequence joins TRBV5-1 and TRBJ2-6, with a possible D match to TRBD1 (5 bases). The germline CDR1 and CDR2 sequences are SGHRS and YFSETQ. The CDR3 consists of 17 residues. V lost 4 bases, J lost 0 bases, and 14 bases lay in between.